This entry lists 17 T cell receptor beta chains sequenced from one sample in a study of blood T cell repertoires in COVID-19. The protocol was immunoSEQ multiplex PCR, while the TCRdb copy is restricted to in-frame clones and leaves out a portion. Among 650,000 to 800,000 clones, 85% to 90% were seen once, and the ten largest hold over 0.2%. The material sequenced was peripheral blood. The receptor set was obtained from a woman under 30 with acute or convalescent COVID-19.

This clone was counted a single time. V and J are TRBV21-1 and TRBJ1-6; the table's D call, TRBD1, has no DNA check behind it. TRBV21-1 is an annotated pseudogene. The length of the CDR3 is 17 residues. Here the CDR3 DNA reads TGTGCCAGCAGCAAACCCCCGGGACAGGGTTTTTTTTCACCCCTCCACTTT. Protein sequence: CASSKPPGQGFFSPLHF.

The CDR3 region has the DNA TGTGCCAGCCAAAACACCCCAGGGTCAAATCAGCCCCAGCATTTT. This sequence encodes CASQNTPGSNQPQHF. The chain links TRBV6-1 to TRBJ1-5; D possibly corresponds to TRBD1 (5 bases). CDR3 length: 15 residues. The germline V gene has CDR1 MNHNS and CDR2 SASEGT. V gave up 8 bases and J gave up 4 bases, with 18 bases separating them.

This chain links TRBV6-1 with TRBJ1-1, with unresolved D. Deletions cut 0 bases from V and 11 bases from J, with 13 bases between. The CDR3 loop spans 13 amino acids. CDR1 is MNHNS, CDR2 SASEGT, per germline. CDR3: CASSEAQAIGAFF. CDR3 nucleotide sequence: TGTGCCAGCAGTGAAGCCCAAGCCATCGGGGCTTTCTTT.

In nucleotides, the CDR3 is TGTGCCAGCAGCCAAGATGAACTGGGCCTGATCTATGGCTACACCTTC. Its protein is CASSQDELGLIYGYTF. The V and J genes are TRBV3-1 (or the pseudogene TRBV3-2) and TRBJ1-2; D is unresolved. Germline V lookup: CDR1 LGHDT, CDR2 YNNKEL (reference sequence). This CDR3 is 16 amino acids long. Deletions cut 0 bases from V and 4 bases from J, with 15 bases between.

The chain couples TRBV13 to TRBJ2-3; D is possibly TRBD2 (6 bases). This CDR3 region has 13 residues. Germline-derived CDR1 and CDR2 are PRHDT and FYEKMQ (reference sequence). V lost 5 bases and J 8 bases, leaving 14 bases between the germline ends. CDR3: CASSQPMGGTQYF. The CDR3 bases are TGTGCCAGCAGCCAGCCCATGGGGGGTACGCAGTATTTT.

V and J are TRBV5-1 and TRBJ1-1; 7 bases match TRBD1. Trimming cost V 5 bases and J 4 bases; bases outside gene matches: 8. The germline V gene encodes CDR1 SGHRS and CDR2 YFSETQ. This CDR3 region has 14 residues. CDR3 in DNA: TGCGCCAGCAGGCCACTCCCAGGGGGCACTGAAGCTTTCTTT. It translates to CASRPLPGGTEAFF.

This chain joins TRBV5-1 and TRBJ1-1, with 10 nucleotides matching TRBD1. Per the germline V gene, CDR1 is SGHRS and CDR2 is YFSETQ. Trimming removed 4 bases from V and 4 bases from J; junction bases left unmatched: 4. This CDR3 contains 14 residues. The chain's CDR3 is CASSAGTGVTEAFF. The CDR3 nucleotides are TGCGCCAGCAGCGCCGGGACAGGGGTCACTGAAGCTTTCTTT.

This chain connects TRBV24-1 to TRBJ1-5; 9 nucleotides agree with TRBD1. V lost 4 bases, J lost 0 bases, and 6 bases stayed unmatched. The length of the CDR3 is 17 residues. The germline V gene encodes CDR1 KGHDR and CDR2 SFDVKD. CDR3 DNA: TGTGCCACCAGTGAATCCGGGACAGGGCTTAGCAATCAGCCCCAGCATTTT. This sequence encodes CATSESGTGLSNQPQHF.

CDR3 in DNA: TGTGCCAGCAGTTTAGGACAGGGGAGCACTGAAGCTTTCTTT. Its protein is CASSLGQGSTEAFF. This chain joins TRBV27 and TRBJ1-1; 9 nucleotides agree with TRBD1. This CDR3 contains 14 residues. V dropped 2 bases and J dropped 4; count of bases not matched to a gene: 2. Germline CDR1 is MNHEY and CDR2 is SMNVEV (reference sequence).

This clone appeared once. The chain is built from TRBV9 and TRBJ1-6; D ambiguous. The CDR3 contains 15 residues. Germline assignment: CDR1 SGDLS and CDR2 YYNGEE. V was clipped by 0 bases and J by 7 bases, with 11 bases between them. CDR3 in DNA: TGTGCCAGCAGCGTAGCTGGAGCGACGAATTCACCCCTCCACTTT. As protein: CASSVAGATNSPLHF.

This clone was counted only a few times. The V call is TRBV5-4, the J call TRBJ2-7; a weak D match, TRBD1 (6 bases). Germline V gene lookup returns CDR1 SGHNT and CDR2 YYREEE (reference sequence). V was cut by 10 bases and J by 8 bases, with 16 bases left in between. The CDR3 length is 11 residues. The chain's CDR3 is CASSGVGKQYF. CDR3 nucleotides: TGTGCCTCGTCAGGGGTTGGCAAGCAGTACTTC.

A note on this clone: At the DNA level, this CDR3 is encoded by other sequences in the same sample as well. The V call is TRBV7-8, the J call TRBJ1-3; TRBD1 is a possible D gene (5 bases). CDR1 is SGHVS, CDR2 FQNEAQ, per germline. There are 14 residues in the CDR3. The V gene lost 0 bases and the J gene lost 4 bases, with 7 bases spanning the gap. DNA of the CDR3: TGTGCCAGCAGCTTAGCTGGGGCAGGAAACACCATATATTTT. As protein: CASSLAGAGNTIYF. The variable domain in full, with the rest retrieved from reference TRBV7-8 and TRBJ1-3, is GAGVSQSPRYKVAKRGQDVALRCDPISGHVSLFWYQQALGQGPEFLTYFQNEAQLDKSGLPSDRFFAERPEGSVSTLKIQRTQQEDSAVYLCASSLAGAGNTIYFGEGSWLTVV.

This rearrangement joins TRBV6-6 to TRBJ2-3; 8 nucleotides agree with TRBD2. The germline gives CDR1 MNHNY, CDR2 SVGAGI (reference sequence). CDR3 length: 13 residues. V lost 8 bases, J lost 2 bases, and 3 bases stayed unmatched. Written as DNA, the CDR3 is TGTGCCAGCTCGGGGGGGACCACAGATACGCAGTATTTT. Amino acids: CASSGGTTDTQYF.

This chain uses TRBV6-1 with TRBJ1-1; tentative D call: TRBD1 (5 bases). This CDR3 is built from 13 residues. The germline CDR1 and CDR2 sequences are MNHNS and SASEGT. V dropped 1 base and J dropped 9 bases, with 12 bases sitting between them. CDR3 sequence: CASSEGDSQKAFF. The CDR3 nucleotides read TGTGCCAGCAGTGAAGGCGACAGCCAAAAAGCTTTCTTT.

The V and J genes are TRBV19 and TRBJ1-5; D call uncertain. The germline V and J ends were trimmed by 3 bases and 0 bases, with 9 bases remaining between them. Germline-derived CDR1 and CDR2 are LNHDA and SQIVND (reference sequence). CDR3 size: 15 residues. CDR3 region: CASSIVASSNQPQHF. CDR3 DNA sequence: TGTGCCAGTAGTATCGTGGCCAGTAGCAATCAGCCCCAGCATTTT.

The chain joins TRBV27 to TRBJ1-1; TRBD1 agrees at 7 bases. The V gene end was trimmed by 4 bases and the J gene end by 4 bases; junction bases not matched to a gene: 18. The CDR3 has 18 amino acids. The germline V gene encodes CDR1 MNHEY and CDR2 SMNVEV (reference sequence). The CDR3 loop is CASSSRGLKAPRRTEAFF. The CDR3 region has the DNA TGTGCCAGCAGTTCGAGGGGGCTAAAAGCCCCAAGGCGCACTGAAGCTTTCTTT.

As concerns this clone: Other DNA sequences in this sample translate to the same CDR3. The rearrangement links TRBV27 to TRBJ1-5, with D unclear. V was shortened by 3 bases and J by 1 base, with 7 bases between the two germline ends. Looked up from germline, CDR1 is MNHEY and CDR2 is SMNVEV (reference sequence). The CDR3 has 14 amino acids. The CDR3 DNA reads TGTGCCAGCAGTTTCTCCGGGAGCAATCAGCCCCAGCATTTT. This codes for CASSFSGSNQPQHF.